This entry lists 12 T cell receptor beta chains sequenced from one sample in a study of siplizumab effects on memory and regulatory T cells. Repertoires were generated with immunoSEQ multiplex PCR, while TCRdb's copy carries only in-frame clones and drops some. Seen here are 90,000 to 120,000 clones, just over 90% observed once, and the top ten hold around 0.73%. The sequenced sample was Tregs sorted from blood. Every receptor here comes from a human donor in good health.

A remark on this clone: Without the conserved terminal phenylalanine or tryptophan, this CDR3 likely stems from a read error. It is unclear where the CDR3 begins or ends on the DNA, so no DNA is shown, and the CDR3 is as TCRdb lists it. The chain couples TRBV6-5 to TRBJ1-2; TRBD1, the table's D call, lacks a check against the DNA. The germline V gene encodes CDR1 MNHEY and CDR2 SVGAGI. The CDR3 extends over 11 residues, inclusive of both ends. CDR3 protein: CASSPPTGQPY.

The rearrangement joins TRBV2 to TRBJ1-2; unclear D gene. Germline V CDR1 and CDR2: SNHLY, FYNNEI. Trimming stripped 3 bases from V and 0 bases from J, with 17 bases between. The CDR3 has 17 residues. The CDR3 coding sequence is TGTGCCAGCAGTGACCATTTCAGCCCTGCGACTAACTATGGCTACACCTTC. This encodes CASSDHFSPATNYGYTF.

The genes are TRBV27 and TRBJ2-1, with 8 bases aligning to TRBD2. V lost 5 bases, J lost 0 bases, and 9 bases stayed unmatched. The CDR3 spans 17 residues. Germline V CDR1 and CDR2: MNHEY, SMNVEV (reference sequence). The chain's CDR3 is CASSRRLALPSYNEQFF. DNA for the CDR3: TGTGCCAGCAGTAGACGACTAGCGTTACCCTCCTACAATGAGCAGTTCTTC.

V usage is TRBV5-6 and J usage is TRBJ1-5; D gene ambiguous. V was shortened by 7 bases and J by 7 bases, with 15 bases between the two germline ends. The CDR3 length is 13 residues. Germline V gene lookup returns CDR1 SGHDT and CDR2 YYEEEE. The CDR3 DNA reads TGTGCCAGCCACGCCGGGCCTTTGCAGCCCCAGCATTTT. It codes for CASHAGPLQPQHF.

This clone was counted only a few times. The chain's CDR3 is CASSSTGGPSVNQPQHF. CDR3 bases: TGTGCCAGCAGCTCGACAGGGGGACCGTCAGTAAATCAGCCCCAGCATTTT. V is TRBV7-9 and J is TRBJ1-5; 9 bases align to TRBD1. The ends lost 4 bases at V and 4 bases at J; junction bases unmatched: 11. This CDR3 is built from 17 residues. CDR1 SEHNR and CDR2 FQNEAQ come from the germline V gene (reference sequence).

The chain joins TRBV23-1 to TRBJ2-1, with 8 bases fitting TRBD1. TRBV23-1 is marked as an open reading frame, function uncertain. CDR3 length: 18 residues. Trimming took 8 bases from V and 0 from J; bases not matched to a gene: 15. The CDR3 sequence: CASGRGQANFRSYNEQFF. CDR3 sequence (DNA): TGCGCCAGCGGAAGGGGACAGGCCAATTTCCGCTCCTACAATGAGCAGTTCTTC.

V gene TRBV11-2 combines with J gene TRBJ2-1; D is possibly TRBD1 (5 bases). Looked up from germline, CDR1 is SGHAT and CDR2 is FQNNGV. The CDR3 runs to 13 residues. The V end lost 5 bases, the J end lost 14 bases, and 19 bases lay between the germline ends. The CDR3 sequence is CASSPQGFYREFF. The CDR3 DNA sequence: TGTGCCAGCAGCCCCCAGGGCTTCTATAGGGAGTTCTTC.

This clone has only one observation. The CDR3 DNA reads TGTGCCAGCAGTGAAGCGCTTCTGGTGACAGGGGGCATTTACTATGGCTACACCTTC. Translated, it gives CASSEALLVTGGIYYGYTF. The V and J genes are TRBV2 and TRBJ1-2; TRBD1 matches at 10 bases. The germline V gene encodes CDR1 SNHLY and CDR2 FYNNEI. After removal of 0 bases from V and 3 bases from J, the junction contained 13 bases not matched to a gene. The CDR3 extends over 19 amino acids.

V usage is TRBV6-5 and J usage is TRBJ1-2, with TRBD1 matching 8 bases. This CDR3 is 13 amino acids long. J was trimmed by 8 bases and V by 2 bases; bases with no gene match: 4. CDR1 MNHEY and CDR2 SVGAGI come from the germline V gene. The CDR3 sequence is CASSYADRGGYTF. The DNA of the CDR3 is TGTGCCAGCAGTTACGCAGACAGGGGAGGCTACACCTTC.

CDR3 nucleotide sequence: TGTGCCAGCAGCTTTTCGAGGGACAGGGTATACACCGGGGAGCTGTTTTTT. Encoded protein: CASSFSRDRVYTGELFF. The rearrangement joins TRBV7-2 to TRBJ2-2, with 9 bases aligning to TRBD1. Germline trimming cut 3 bases from V and 3 bases from J; bases unmatched to any gene: 8. The CDR3 extends over 17 amino acids. Germline lookup yields CDR1 SGHTA and CDR2 FQGNSA. Using reference TRBV7-2 and TRBJ2-2 for the parts outside the CDR3, the full variable domain is GAGVSQSPSNKVTEKGKDVELRCDPISGHTALYWYRQSLGQGLEFLIYFQGNSAPDKSGLPSDRFSAERTGGSVSTLTIQRTQQEDSAVYLCASSFSRDRVYTGELFFGEGSRLTVL.

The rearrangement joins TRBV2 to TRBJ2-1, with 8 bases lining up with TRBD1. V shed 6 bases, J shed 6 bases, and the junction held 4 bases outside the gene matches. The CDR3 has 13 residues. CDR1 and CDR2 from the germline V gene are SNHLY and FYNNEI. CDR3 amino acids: CASSLRGRNEQFF. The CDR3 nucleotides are TGTGCCAGCAGCCTCAGGGGGCGCAATGAGCAGTTCTTC.

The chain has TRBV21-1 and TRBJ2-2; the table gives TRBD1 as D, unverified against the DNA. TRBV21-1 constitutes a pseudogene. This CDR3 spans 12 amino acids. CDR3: CASSTRTGELFF. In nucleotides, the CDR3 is TGTGCCAGCAGCACCAGAACCGGGGAGCTGTTTTTT.